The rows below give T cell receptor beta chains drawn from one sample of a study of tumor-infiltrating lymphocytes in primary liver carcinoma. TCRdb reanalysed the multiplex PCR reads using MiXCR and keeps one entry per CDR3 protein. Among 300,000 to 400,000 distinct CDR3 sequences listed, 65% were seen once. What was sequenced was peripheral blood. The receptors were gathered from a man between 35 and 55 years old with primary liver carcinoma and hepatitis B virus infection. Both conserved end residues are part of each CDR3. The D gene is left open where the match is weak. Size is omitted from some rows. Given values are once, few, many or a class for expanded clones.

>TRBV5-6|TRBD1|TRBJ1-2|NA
TGTACCAGCAACTTGGTTGGGACAGGAAGCTACACCTTC
CTSNLVGTGSYTF
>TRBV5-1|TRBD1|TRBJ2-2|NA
TGCGCCAGCAGCTCCAGCATGGGACAGGCGGTCCGCTACACCAGGGAGCTGTTTTTT
CASSSSMGQAVRYTRELFF
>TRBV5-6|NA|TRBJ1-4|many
TGTGCCAGCAGCCGACACAGCCAGGGGATAGGTGAAAAACTGTTTTTT
CASSRHSQGIGEKLFF
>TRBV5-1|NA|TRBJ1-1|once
TGCGCCAGCAGTGAGGCGGGCACTGAAGCTTTCTTT
CASSEAGTEAFF
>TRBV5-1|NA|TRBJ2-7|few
TGCGCCAGCAGCTTGACAGGTGAAAGCGAGCAGTACTTC
CASSLTGESEQYF
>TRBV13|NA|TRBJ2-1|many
TGTGCCAGCAGCTTAGGGGGCAACTACAATGAGCAGTTCTTC
CASSLGGNYNEQFF
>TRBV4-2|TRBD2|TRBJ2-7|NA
TGTACCAGCAGCCAAGATCAAAGCGGGAGGAACTACGAGCAGTACTTC
CTSSQDQSGRNYEQYF
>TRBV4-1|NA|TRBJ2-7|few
TGCGCCAGCAGCCAAGGGCCTCAAGACTACGAGCAGTACTTC
CASSQGPQDYEQYF
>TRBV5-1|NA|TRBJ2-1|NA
TGCGCCAGCAGCATATCAGCCTACGAGCAGTTCTTC
CASSISAYEQFF
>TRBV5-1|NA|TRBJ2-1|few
TGCGCCAGCAGCCAGGGATTCCCGAGGCATGAGCAGTTCTTC
CASSQGFPRHEQFF
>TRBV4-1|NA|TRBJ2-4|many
TGCGCCAGCAGCCAAGGCGATTGGGCGCAAAACATTCAGTACTTC
CASSQGDWAQNIQYF
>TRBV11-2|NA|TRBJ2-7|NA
TGTGCCAGCAGCGTAGAGATGGCCTACGAGCAGTACTTC
CASSVEMAYEQYF
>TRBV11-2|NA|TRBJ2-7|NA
TGTGCCAGGAGCTTAGATGAGGCAGGGATATTCTACGAGCAGTACTTC
CARSLDEAGIFYEQYF
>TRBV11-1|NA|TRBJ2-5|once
TGTGCCAGCAGCTTGCTACTACGGAGTGAGACCCAGTACTTC
CASSLLLRSETQYF
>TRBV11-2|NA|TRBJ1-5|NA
TGTGCCAGCAGCTTAGGTAGCCCCGGTAATCAGCCCCAGCATTTT
CASSLGSPGNQPQHF
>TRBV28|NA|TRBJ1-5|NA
TGTGTCAGCAGCAGCAGATCTTCGGAGCCATATAGCAATCAGCCCCAGCATTTT
CVSSSRSSEPYSNQPQHF
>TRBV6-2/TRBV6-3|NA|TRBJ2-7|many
TGTGCCAGCCGGGGAATAGGGGCCTACGAGCAGTACTTC
CASRGIGAYEQYF
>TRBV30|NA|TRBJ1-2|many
TGTGCCTGGACAGGATGGGCAGCTTATAACTATGGCTACACCTTC
CAWTGWAAYNYGYTF
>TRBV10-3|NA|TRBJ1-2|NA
TGTGCCACACTTTCCGGCTCCCGAGGGGGTGGAGGCTACGCCTTC
CATLSGSRGGGGYAF
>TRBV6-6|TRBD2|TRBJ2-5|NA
TGTGCCAGCAATCCTGGACTAGCGGGAGGAAACCCGACAGAGACCCAGTACTTC
CASNPGLAGGNPTETQYF
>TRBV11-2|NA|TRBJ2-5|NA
TGTTCCAGCAGCTTAGAGTGGGCTAGCCGTCAAGAGACCCAGTACTTC
CSSSLEWASRQETQYF
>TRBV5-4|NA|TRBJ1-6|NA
TGTGCCAGCAGCCTAGGGATGCTTAATTCACCCCTCCACTTT
CASSLGMLNSPLHF
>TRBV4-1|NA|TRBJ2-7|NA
TGCGCCAGCAGCCAGGAAACGTGGCATCTGAGCTCCTACGATCAGTACTTC
CASSQETWHLSSYDQYF
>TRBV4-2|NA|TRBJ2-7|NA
TGTGACAGCAGCCAAGATTGTGCCGAGGGCAGGGACCAGTACTTC
CDSSQDCAEGRDQYF
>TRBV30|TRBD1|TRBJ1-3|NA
TGTGCCTGGTCAGGGGGCAATTCTGGAAACACCATATATTTT
CAWSGGNSGNTIYF
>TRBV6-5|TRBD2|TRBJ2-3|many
TGTGCCAGCAAAGGACTAGCCGGGACAGATACGCAGTATTTT
CASKGLAGTDTQYF
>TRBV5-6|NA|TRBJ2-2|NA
TGTGCCAGCAGCAAGACCGCTCGAGAGCTGTTTTTT
CASSKTARELFF
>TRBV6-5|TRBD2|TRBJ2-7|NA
TGTGCCAGCGGAGGGAAGACTAGCGGGGCCTACGAGCAGTACTTC
CASGGKTSGAYEQYF
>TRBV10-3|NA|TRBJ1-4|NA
TGTGCCATCAGTGAGTCTTTAACCTCTCTGGTCGAAAAACTGTTTTTT
CAISESLTSLVEKLFF
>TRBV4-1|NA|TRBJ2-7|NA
TGCGCCAGCAGCCAAGCAAGCGAGCAGTACTTC
CASSQASEQYF
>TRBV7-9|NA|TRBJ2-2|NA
TGTGCCAGCAGCAACGGAGGCCTAGCGAGCACCGGGGAGCTGTTTTTT
CASSNGGLASTGELFF
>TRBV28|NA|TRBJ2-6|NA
TGTGCCAGCAGTTTTAATTGGTGGTCTGTCAGGAGATGGTCTGGGGCCAACGTCCTGACTTTC
CASSFNWWSVRRWSGANVLTF
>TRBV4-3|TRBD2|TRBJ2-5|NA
TGCGCCAGCAGCCAAGATGCGCAGGGAGGGGAGATCCAGTACTTC
CASSQDAQGGEIQYF
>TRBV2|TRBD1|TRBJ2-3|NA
TGTGCCAGCAGGGGCCGGGACAGCGCCGCAGATACGCAGTATTTT
CASRGRDSAADTQYF
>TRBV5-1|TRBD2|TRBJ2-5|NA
TGCGCCAGCAGCTGGAGCGGGAGACCGGAGACCAAGTACTTC
CASSWSGRPETKYF
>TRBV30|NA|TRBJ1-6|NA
TGTGCCATGGCGGGAGATAATTCACCCCTCCACTTT
CAMAGDNSPLHF
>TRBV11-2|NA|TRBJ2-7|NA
TGTGCCAGCAGCTCCTCGGGACCACTTAAGGGCGAGCAGTACTTC
CASSSSGPLKGEQYF
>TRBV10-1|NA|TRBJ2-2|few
TGCGCCAGCAGTGTGCAGGGTTCCGGGGAGCTGTTTTTT
CASSVQGSGELFF
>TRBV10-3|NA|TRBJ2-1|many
TGTGCCATGAGTGGAACCGGGGACGGATCCTACAATGAGCAGTTCTTC
CAMSGTGDGSYNEQFF
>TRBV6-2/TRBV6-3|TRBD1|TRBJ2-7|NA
TGTGCCAGCAATTACCCCGTACAGGGGATCTCCTACGAGCAGTACTTC
CASNYPVQGISYEQYF
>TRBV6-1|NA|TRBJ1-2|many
TGTGCCAGCAATCCCCACTCCCTCGGCGGCTACACCTTC
CASNPHSLGGYTF
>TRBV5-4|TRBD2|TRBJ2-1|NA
TGTGCCAGCAGCTTGGTTCAGGGCCTGGGACTAGCGGGAGGGGAGCCGTTCTTC
CASSLVQGLGLAGGEPFF
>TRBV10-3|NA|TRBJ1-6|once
TGTTCCAGTTTAGGGGACCTTAATTCCCCCCTCCACTTT
CSSLGDLNSPLHF
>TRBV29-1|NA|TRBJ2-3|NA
NA
CSVASGTDTLYF
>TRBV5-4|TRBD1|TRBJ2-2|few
TGTGCCAGCAGCTTGGCCGGGACAGGGGGCGCCGGCACCGGGGAGCTGTTTTTT
CASSLAGTGGAGTGELFF
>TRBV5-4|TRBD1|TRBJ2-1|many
TGTGCCAGCAGTTCCGGGACAGGGGTCCACAATGAGCAGTTCTTC
CASSSGTGVHNEQFF
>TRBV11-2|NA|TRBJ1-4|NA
TGTGCCAGCAGCCCGGGACGAGAAGAACTGTTCTTT
CASSPGREELFF
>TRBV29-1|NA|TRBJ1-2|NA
TGCAGCGTTGAAGGCGGCCGTAGTTATGGCTACATCTTC
CSVEGGRSYGYIF